This T cell receptor beta chain derives from a study of T cell responses to AZD1222 COVID-19 vaccine. The study, taken as a whole, reports: Breadth and depth of Spike-specific TCRs rose after two AZD1222 doses. The donors showed a predominance of white British ancestry and of females, with possible underestimation of clonal diversity. The CD4 TCRs associated with vaccination extended across spike and predominated at 160-218 and 743-854.

Germline CDR1 reads SGHAT; CDR2 reads FQNNGV. CDR3 length equals 14 residues. V trimming: 4 bases; J trimming: 4 bases; junction bases outside the gene matches: 3. This clone was counted a single time. Its antigen remains unknown. Clones were sequenced by immunoSEQ multiplex PCR, and TCRdb holds only the in-frame ones, with some missing. The sample records 150,000 or so clones, approximately 92% being singletons. The chain is built from TRBV11-2 and TRBJ1-3; 8 bases are a match to TRBD1. Sequenced here: peripheral blood, sampled on day 0 of AZD1222 vaccination. The clonotype was recovered from an adult in good health. This CDR3 reads CASSSWTGGNTIYF. The CDR3 coding sequence is TGTGCCAGCAGCTCCTGGACAGGGGGAAACACCATATATTTT.